This TCR beta chain was observed in a study of OX40 agonist ivuxolimab in advanced cancers. Libraries were prepared by immunoSEQ multiplex PCR; TCRdb keeps only in-frame clonotypes and omits some of them. Of some 85,000 clones listed, about 91% are singletons. Study-level points and caveats: Relatively little clonal expansion, among the lowest observed, appeared in partial responders at 0.1-3.0 mg/kg.

The germline CDR1 and CDR2 sequences are GTSNPN and SVGIG (reference sequence). V lost 0 bases and J lost 9, with 6 bases in between. This CDR3 contains 11 residues. A word on this clone: Its specificity is not known.

The sequence came from an adult with an advanced solid tumor such as melanoma, head and neck, liver or kidney cancer. The specimen comprised CD4+ or CD8+ T cells sorted from blood, sampled in a trial of the OX40 agonist ivuxolimab. The rearrangement joins TRBV30 to TRBJ2-1; D assignment may be TRBD1 or TRBD2 (5 bases each). The CDR3 spells CAWSVGGEQFF. Here the CDR3 DNA reads TGTGCCTGGAGTGTTGGGGGTGAGCAGTTCTTC.